The TCR beta chain described here comes from a study of T cell responses to AZD1222 COVID-19 vaccine. A note on this clone: Its antigen is as yet unknown.

Germline-derived CDR1 and CDR2 are MGHRA and YSYEKL. This CDR3 is built from 16 residues. Trimming removed 2 bases from V and 5 bases from J, with 15 bases in between. Data came from immunoSEQ multiplex PCR; TCRdb stores just in-frame clones and leaves some out. The table has some 190,000 clones, about 94% seen once. General observations from the study: Only after the peak T cell response were repertoires sampled. Baseline seropositivity occurred in only a handful of AZD1222 recipients. Once two AZD1222 doses were given, Spike-specific TCR breadth and depth went up. Within unmutated variant regions lay the reported targets of nearly half of spike-specific TCRs.

Material: peripheral blood, obtained 28 days after the second dose of the MenACWY control vaccine. This receptor was obtained from an adult who received the MenACWY meningococcal vaccine as a control. This chain joins TRBV4-1 and TRBJ1-4; tentatively, D is TRBD1 (6 bases). In DNA, the CDR3 is TGCGCCAGCAGCCAACATCCCAGGGGCAGAAATGAAAAACTGTTTTTT. It is translated as CASSQHPRGRNEKLFF.